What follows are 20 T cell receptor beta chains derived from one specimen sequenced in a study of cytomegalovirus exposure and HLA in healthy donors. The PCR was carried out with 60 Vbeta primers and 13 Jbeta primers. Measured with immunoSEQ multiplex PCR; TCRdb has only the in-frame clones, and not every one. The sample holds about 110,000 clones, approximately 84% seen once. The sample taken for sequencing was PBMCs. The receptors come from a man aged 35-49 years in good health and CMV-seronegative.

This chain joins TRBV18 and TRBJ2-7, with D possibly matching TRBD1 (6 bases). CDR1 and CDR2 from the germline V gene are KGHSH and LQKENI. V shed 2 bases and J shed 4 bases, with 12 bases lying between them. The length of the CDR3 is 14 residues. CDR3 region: CASSPKGETYEQYF. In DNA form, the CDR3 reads TGTGCCAGCTCACCAAAGGGGGAGACGTACGAGCAGTACTTC.

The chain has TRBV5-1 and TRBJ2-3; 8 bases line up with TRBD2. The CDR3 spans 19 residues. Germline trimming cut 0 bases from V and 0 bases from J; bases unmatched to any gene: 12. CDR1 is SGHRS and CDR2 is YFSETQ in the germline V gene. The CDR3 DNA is TGCGCCAGCAGCTTGGGGGGGACTAGTTTCTGGCTAAGCACAGATACGCAGTATTTT. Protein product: CASSLGGTSFWLSTDTQYF.

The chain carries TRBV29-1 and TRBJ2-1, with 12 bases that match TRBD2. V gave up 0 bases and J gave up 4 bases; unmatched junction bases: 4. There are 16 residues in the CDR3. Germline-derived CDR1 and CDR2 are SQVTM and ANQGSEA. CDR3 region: CSVEDFGLAGYNEQFF. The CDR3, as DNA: TGCAGCGTTGAAGATTTTGGACTAGCGGGGTACAATGAGCAGTTCTTC.

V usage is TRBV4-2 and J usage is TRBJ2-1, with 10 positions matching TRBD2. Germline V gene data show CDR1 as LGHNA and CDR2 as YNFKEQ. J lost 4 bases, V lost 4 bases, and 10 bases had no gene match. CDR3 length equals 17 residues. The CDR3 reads CASSLTRSGGVYNEQFF. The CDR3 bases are TGTGCCAGCAGCCTCACCCGGAGCGGGGGGGTTTACAATGAGCAGTTCTTC.

The DNA for the CDR3 is TGTGCCAGCAGTTACTCGGGGAGGGCGGGGGAGCAGTACTTC. Amino acid sequence: CASSYSGRAGEQYF. The chain uses TRBV6-5 and TRBJ2-7, with 7 bases lining up with TRBD2. The CDR3 covers 14 residues. Germline trimming cut 0 bases from V and 7 bases from J; bases unmatched to any gene: 6. CDR1 MNHEY and CDR2 SVGAGI come from the germline V gene.

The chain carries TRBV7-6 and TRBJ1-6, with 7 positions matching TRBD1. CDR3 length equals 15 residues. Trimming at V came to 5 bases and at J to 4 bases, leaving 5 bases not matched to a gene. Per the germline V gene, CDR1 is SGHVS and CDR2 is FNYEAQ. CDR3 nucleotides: TGTGCCAGCAGCGCCGGGACAGAGTATAATTCACCCCTCCACTTT. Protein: CASSAGTEYNSPLHF.

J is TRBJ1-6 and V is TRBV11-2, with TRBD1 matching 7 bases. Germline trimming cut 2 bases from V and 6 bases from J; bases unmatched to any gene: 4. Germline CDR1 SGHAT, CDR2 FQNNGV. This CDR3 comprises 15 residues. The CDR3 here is CASSLSSGGNSPLHF. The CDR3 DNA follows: TGTGCCAGCAGCTTAAGCTCAGGGGGTAATTCACCCCTCCACTTT. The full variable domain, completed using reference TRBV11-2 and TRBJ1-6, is EAGVAQSPRYKIIEKRQSVAFWCNPISGHATLYWYQQILGQGPKLLIQFQNNGVVDDSQLPKDRFSAERLKGVDSTLKIQPAKLEDSAVYLCASSLSSGGNSPLHFGNGTRLTVT.

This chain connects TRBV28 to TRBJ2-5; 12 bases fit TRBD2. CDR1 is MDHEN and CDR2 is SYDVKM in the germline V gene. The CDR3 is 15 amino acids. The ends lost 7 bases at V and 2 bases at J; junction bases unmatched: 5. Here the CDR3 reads CASTGLAGKQETQYF. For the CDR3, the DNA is TGTGCCAGCACCGGACTAGCGGGAAAACAAGAGACCCAGTACTTC.

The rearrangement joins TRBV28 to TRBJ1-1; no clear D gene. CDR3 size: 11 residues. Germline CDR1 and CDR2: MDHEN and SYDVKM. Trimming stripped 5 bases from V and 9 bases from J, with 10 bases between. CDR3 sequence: CASSTMVQAFF. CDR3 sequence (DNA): TGTGCCAGCAGTACAATGGTACAAGCTTTCTTT.

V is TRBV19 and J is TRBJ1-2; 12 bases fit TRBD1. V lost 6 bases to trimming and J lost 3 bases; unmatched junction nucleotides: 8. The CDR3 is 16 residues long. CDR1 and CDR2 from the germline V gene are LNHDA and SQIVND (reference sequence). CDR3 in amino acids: CASRGPGQGADYGYTF. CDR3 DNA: TGTGCCAGTAGGGGGCCGGGACAGGGGGCCGACTATGGCTACACCTTC. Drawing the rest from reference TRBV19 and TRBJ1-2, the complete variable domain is DGGITQSPKYLFRKEGQNVTLSCEQNLNHDAMYWYRQDPGQGLRLIYYSQIVNDFQKGDIAEGYSVSREKKESFPLTVTSAQKNPTAFYLCASRGPGQGADYGYTFGSGTRLTVV.

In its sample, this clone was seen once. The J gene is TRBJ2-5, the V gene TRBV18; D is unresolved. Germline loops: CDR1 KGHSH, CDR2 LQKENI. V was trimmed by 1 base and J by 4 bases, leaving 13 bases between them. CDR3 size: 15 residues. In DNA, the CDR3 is TGTGCCAGCTCACCACGGGCTACGCAAACAGAGACCCAGTACTTC. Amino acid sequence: CASSPRATQTETQYF.

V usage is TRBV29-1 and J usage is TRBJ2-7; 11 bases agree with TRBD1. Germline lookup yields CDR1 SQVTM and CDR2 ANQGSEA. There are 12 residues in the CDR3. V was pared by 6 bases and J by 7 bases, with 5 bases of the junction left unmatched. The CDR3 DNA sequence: TGCAGCGTCAGGACAGGGGGCATGGAGCAGTACTTC. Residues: CSVRTGGMEQYF.

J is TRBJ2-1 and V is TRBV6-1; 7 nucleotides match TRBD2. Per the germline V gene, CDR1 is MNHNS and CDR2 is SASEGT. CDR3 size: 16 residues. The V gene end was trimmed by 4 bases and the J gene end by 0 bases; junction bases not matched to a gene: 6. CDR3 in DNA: TGTGCCAGCAGTGGGCTAGCGGCCGGCTCCTACAATGAGCAGTTCTTC. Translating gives CASSGLAAGSYNEQFF.

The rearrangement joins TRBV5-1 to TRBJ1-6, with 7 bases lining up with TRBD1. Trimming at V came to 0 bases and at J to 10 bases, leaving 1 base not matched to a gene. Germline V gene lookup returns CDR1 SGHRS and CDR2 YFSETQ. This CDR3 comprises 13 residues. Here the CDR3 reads CASSLGDSSPLHF. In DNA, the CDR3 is TGCGCCAGCAGCTTGGGGGACAGCTCACCCCTCCACTTT.

CDR3 amino acids: CASSSKTGTDTQYF. The CDR3 coding sequence is TGTGCCAGCAGCTCTAAAACAGGGACAGATACGCAGTATTTT. The rearrangement joins TRBV5-4 to TRBJ2-3, with D maybe TRBD1 (6 bases). Germline lookup yields CDR1 SGHNT and CDR2 YYREEE (reference sequence). The CDR3 has 14 amino acids. Trimming left V 3 bases short and J 3 bases short, with 11 bases between.

For the CDR3, the DNA is TGCAGCGCCATGAGCGCAGATACGCAGTATTTT. It codes for CSAMSADTQYF. This chain joins TRBV29-1 and TRBJ2-3; D not certain. Germline values: CDR1 SQVTM, CDR2 ANQGSEA. Trimming cost V 7 bases and J 4 bases, with 9 bases left between them. The CDR3 spans 11 residues.

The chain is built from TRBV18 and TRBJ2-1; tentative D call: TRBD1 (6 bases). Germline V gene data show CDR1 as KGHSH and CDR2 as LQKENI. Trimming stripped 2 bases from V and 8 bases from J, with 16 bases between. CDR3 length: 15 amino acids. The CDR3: CASSPSRDMIHEQFF. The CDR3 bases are TGTGCCAGCTCACCATCCCGGGACATGATCCATGAGCAGTTCTTC.

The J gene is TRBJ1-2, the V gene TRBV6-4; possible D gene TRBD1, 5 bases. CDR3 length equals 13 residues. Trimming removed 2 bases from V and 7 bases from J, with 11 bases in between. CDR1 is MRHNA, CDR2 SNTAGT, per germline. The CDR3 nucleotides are TGTGCCAGCAGTGACGCGGGGGTTGGTGGCTACACCTTC. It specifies CASSDAGVGGYTF.

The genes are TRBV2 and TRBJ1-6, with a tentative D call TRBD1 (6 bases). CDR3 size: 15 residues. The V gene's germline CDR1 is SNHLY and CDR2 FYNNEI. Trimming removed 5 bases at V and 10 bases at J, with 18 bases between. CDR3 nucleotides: TGTGCCAGCAGTACATCGACAGGCTTGGGGTCACCCCTCCACTTT. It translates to CASSTSTGLGSPLHF.

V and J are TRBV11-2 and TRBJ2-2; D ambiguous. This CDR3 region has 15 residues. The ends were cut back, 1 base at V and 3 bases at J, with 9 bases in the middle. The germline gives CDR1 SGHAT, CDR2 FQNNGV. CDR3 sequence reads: CASSLGLQYTGELFF. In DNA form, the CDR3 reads TGTGCCAGCAGCTTAGGCCTGCAGTACACCGGGGAGCTGTTTTTT.